This is a list of T cell receptor beta chains from one sample in a study of Ad26.COV2.S vaccination and SARS-CoV-2 variants. Sequencing was performed with immunoSEQ multiplex PCR; in TCRdb, only in-frame clones are kept and a portion is missing. Altogether about 500,000 clones are present, roughly nine tenths being singletons, with the ten largest covering 1.5% to 2%. The specimen comprised peripheral blood, sampled in a trial of Ad26.COV2.S vaccine versus placebo. These receptor sequences come from a person aged 18-60 years who received the Ad26.COV2.S COVID-19 vaccine or a placebo. The CDR3 runs from the conserved cysteine through the conserved F or W. A D gene is named only where the DNA matches it firmly. Rows may omit the clone size; those that give it use once, few, many or a size class.

V gene: TRBV19
J gene: TRBJ2-2
D gene: TRBD2
clone size: NA
CDR3 DNA: TGTGCCTCACGACTAGCGATGGGCACCGGGGAGCTGTTTTTT
CDR3 protein: CASRLAMGTGELFF

V gene: TRBV5-1
J gene: TRBJ2-7
D gene: NA
clone size: NA
CDR3 DNA: TGCGCCAGCAGCCCGGACAACTCCTACGAGCAGTACTTC
CDR3 protein: CASSPDNSYEQYF

V gene: TRBV7-9
J gene: TRBJ2-7
D gene: TRBD1
clone size: once
CDR3 DNA: TGTGCCAGCAGCCCCGACCTTAGGACAGGGGCATTGGGCGAGCAGTACTTC
CDR3 protein: CASSPDLRTGALGEQYF

V gene: TRBV4-1
J gene: TRBJ2-7
D gene: NA
clone size: few
CDR3 DNA: TGCGCCAGCAGACCAGGAACGACTGCCCCCTCCTCCTACGAGCAGTACTTC
CDR3 protein: CASRPGTTAPSSYEQYF

V gene: TRBV5-5
J gene: TRBJ2-7
D gene: NA
clone size: once
CDR3 DNA: TGTGCCAGCAGCTTGTTGGTCACTATCCACTCCTACGAGCAGTACTTC
CDR3 protein: CASSLLVTIHSYEQYF

V gene: TRBV7-3
J gene: TRBJ2-3
D gene: TRBD1
clone size: NA
CDR3 DNA: TGTGCCAGCAGCTCTCCCCAACAGGGGGGAGGCACAGATACGCAGTATTTT
CDR3 protein: CASSSPQQGGGTDTQYF

V gene: TRBV5-1
J gene: TRBJ2-7
D gene: NA
clone size: once
CDR3 DNA: TGCGCCAGCAGCGTGGGGACGGAGGGGGACGAGCAGTACTTC
CDR3 protein: CASSVGTEGDEQYF

V gene: TRBV30
J gene: TRBJ2-7
D gene: NA
clone size: NA
CDR3 DNA: TGTGCCTGGAGGGGGCCTAACGGTGACGAGCAGTACTTC
CDR3 protein: CAWRGPNGDEQYF

V gene: TRBV5-1
J gene: TRBJ1-1
D gene: NA
clone size: NA
CDR3 DNA: TGCGCCAGCAGCTTGGAACAGAACACTGAAGCTTTCTTT
CDR3 protein: CASSLEQNTEAFF

V gene: TRBV9
J gene: TRBJ2-3
D gene: NA
clone size: NA
CDR3 DNA: TGTGCCAGCAGCACCACTAGCACAGATACGCAGTATTTT
CDR3 protein: CASSTTSTDTQYF

V gene: TRBV15
J gene: TRBJ2-2
D gene: NA
clone size: NA
CDR3 DNA: TGTGCCACCAGCAGTGTTGGGACTGGGAACACCGGGGAGCTGTTTTTT
CDR3 protein: CATSSVGTGNTGELFF

V gene: TRBV5-1
J gene: TRBJ2-5
D gene: TRBD2
clone size: NA
CDR3 DNA: TGCGCCAGCAGCTTGGCCGGGGGGACTCGCCCAGGGGAGACCCAGTACTTC
CDR3 protein: CASSLAGGTRPGETQYF

V gene: TRBV7-2
J gene: TRBJ1-5
D gene: NA
clone size: few
CDR3 DNA: TGTGCCAGCAGCTTACAACAGATCAATCAGCCCCAGCATTTT
CDR3 protein: CASSLQQINQPQHF

V gene: TRBV6-6
J gene: TRBJ2-2
D gene: TRBD1
clone size: NA
CDR3 DNA: TGTGCCAGCAGCCAGACAGGGACGGGGATCGCCGGGGAGCTGTTTTTT
CDR3 protein: CASSQTGTGIAGELFF

V gene: TRBV6-2/TRBV6-3
J gene: TRBJ1-3
D gene: NA
clone size: NA
CDR3 DNA: TGTGCCAGCAGTTACGGTCTGAACACCATATATTTT
CDR3 protein: CASSYGLNTIYF

V gene: TRBV3-1/TRBV3-2
J gene: TRBJ1-1
D gene: TRBD1
clone size: NA
CDR3 DNA: TGTGCCAGCAGCCAGGGACAGATGAACACTGAAGCTTTCTTT
CDR3 protein: CASSQGQMNTEAFF

V gene: TRBV25-1
J gene: TRBJ1-2
D gene: NA
clone size: few
CDR3 DNA: TGTGCCAGCAGTGAGGAGGTTTCCCATGGCTACACCTTC
CDR3 protein: CASSEEVSHGYTF

V gene: TRBV7-2
J gene: TRBJ2-5
D gene: NA
clone size: NA
CDR3 DNA: TGTGCCAGCAGCTTAATAGCTAGCCGGGGGGAGACCCAGTACTTC
CDR3 protein: CASSLIASRGETQYF

V gene: TRBV30
J gene: TRBJ2-1
D gene: NA
clone size: NA
CDR3 DNA: TGTGCCTGGAGGGGCGGCTCCTTTGTGGATGAGCAGTTCTTC
CDR3 protein: CAWRGGSFVDEQFF

V gene: TRBV6-5
J gene: TRBJ1-1
D gene: NA
clone size: NA
CDR3 DNA: TGTGCCAGCAACCGAGGGGAGGGGGTGAACACTGAAGCTTTCTTT
CDR3 protein: CASNRGEGVNTEAFF

V gene: TRBV30
J gene: TRBJ2-2
D gene: NA
clone size: NA
CDR3 DNA: TGTGCCTGGAGGCGTTCGGCGTTGTTGGACACCGGGGAGCTGTTTTTT
CDR3 protein: CAWRRSALLDTGELFF

V gene: TRBV6-6
J gene: TRBJ1-6
D gene: NA
clone size: NA
CDR3 DNA: TGTGCCAGCAGTCGACAGAATTCACCCCTCCACTTT
CDR3 protein: CASSRQNSPLHF

V gene: TRBV6-5
J gene: TRBJ2-3
D gene: NA
clone size: NA
CDR3 DNA: TGTGCCAGCAGGTTTCAGGGTCCCGCAGATACGCAGTATTTT
CDR3 protein: CASRFQGPADTQYF

V gene: TRBV14
J gene: TRBJ2-3
D gene: NA
clone size: NA
CDR3 DNA: TGTGCCAGCAGCCAGCGACAGCCGAGCACAGATACGCAGTATTTT
CDR3 protein: CASSQRQPSTDTQYF

V gene: TRBV11-2
J gene: TRBJ2-3
D gene: NA
clone size: NA
CDR3 DNA: TGTGCCAGCAGCTTAGTTAGGGCAGATACGCAGTATTTT
CDR3 protein: CASSLVRADTQYF

V gene: TRBV6-6
J gene: TRBJ2-6
D gene: NA
clone size: NA
CDR3 DNA: TGTGCCAGCAGTTTTCAGGCCTCTGGGGCCAACGTCCTGACTTTC
CDR3 protein: CASSFQASGANVLTF

V gene: TRBV28
J gene: TRBJ2-5
D gene: TRBD2
clone size: NA
CDR3 DNA: TGTGCCAGCCGCCAAACTATACTAGCGGGGGAAGGGGAGACCCAGTACTTC
CDR3 protein: CASRQTILAGEGETQYF

V gene: TRBV7-8
J gene: TRBJ2-7
D gene: TRBD1
clone size: NA
CDR3 DNA: TGTGCCAGCAGGGCCACGGGACAGGGTAAACACGAGCAGTACTTC
CDR3 protein: CASRATGQGKHEQYF

V gene: TRBV27
J gene: TRBJ2-1
D gene: NA
clone size: once
CDR3 DNA: TGTGCCACGCAGCCATGGGCACTGTACAATGAGCAGTTCTTC
CDR3 protein: CATQPWALYNEQFF

V gene: TRBV3-1/TRBV3-2
J gene: TRBJ1-1
D gene: NA
clone size: NA
CDR3 DNA: TGTGCCAGCAGCTTACGTGGGACAATTGAAGCTTTCTTT
CDR3 protein: CASSLRGTIEAFF

V gene: TRBV7-9
J gene: TRBJ2-3
D gene: NA
clone size: NA
CDR3 DNA: TGTGCCAATGTAGCGGAGAACACAGATACGCAGTATTTT
CDR3 protein: CANVAENTDTQYF

V gene: TRBV7-8
J gene: TRBJ1-2
D gene: NA
clone size: NA
CDR3 DNA: TGTGCCAGCAGCTTATGGGCAGGAGTAGGCTACACCTTC
CDR3 protein: CASSLWAGVGYTF

V gene: TRBV18
J gene: TRBJ1-3
D gene: NA
clone size: NA
CDR3 DNA: TGTGCCAGCTCGGATGGGGCTGGAAACACCATATATTTT
CDR3 protein: CASSDGAGNTIYF

V gene: TRBV4-2
J gene: TRBJ1-4
D gene: TRBD1
clone size: NA
CDR3 DNA: TGTGCCAGCAGCCGACGCCTGGGACAGGGGGCTGAAAAACTGTTTTTT
CDR3 protein: CASSRRLGQGAEKLFF

V gene: TRBV12-3/TRBV12-4
J gene: TRBJ1-3
D gene: NA
clone size: NA
CDR3 DNA: TGTGCCAGCAGTCCCCCATCGGGGCGGGGCAACCATTTT
CDR3 protein: CASSPPSGRGNHF

V gene: TRBV7-8
J gene: TRBJ1-2
D gene: TRBD1
clone size: NA
CDR3 DNA: TGTGCCAGCAGGGGATTCGGACAGGACCTCCATGGCTACACCTTC
CDR3 protein: CASRGFGQDLHGYTF

V gene: TRBV9
J gene: TRBJ2-5
D gene: TRBD2
clone size: NA
CDR3 DNA: TGTGCCAGCAGCGTAGGGACACTAGCGGGGGCGAAATTAGAGACCCAGTACTTC
CDR3 protein: CASSVGTLAGAKLETQYF

V gene: TRBV11-2
J gene: TRBJ1-1
D gene: NA
clone size: NA
CDR3 DNA: TGTGCCAGCAGCTTCCAGGGTGAAGCTTTCTTT
CDR3 protein: CASSFQGEAFF

V gene: TRBV10-3
J gene: TRBJ1-5
D gene: NA
clone size: NA
CDR3 DNA: TGTGCCATCAGTGGGAATAGCAATCAGCCCCAGCATTTT
CDR3 protein: CAISGNSNQPQHF

V gene: TRBV4-2
J gene: TRBJ1-2
D gene: NA
clone size: NA
CDR3 DNA: TGTGCCAGCAGCCAAGCCTCGTGGGGGTCTAACTATGGCTACACCTTC
CDR3 protein: CASSQASWGSNYGYTF

V gene: TRBV30
J gene: TRBJ1-5
D gene: NA
clone size: few
CDR3 DNA: TGTGCCTGGAGTGTTGGGAGCAATCAGCCCCAGCATTTT
CDR3 protein: CAWSVGSNQPQHF

V gene: TRBV10-3
J gene: TRBJ2-1
D gene: TRBD2
clone size: NA
CDR3 DNA: TGTGCCATCAGTGAGCAACTAGCGGTGAACAATGAGCAGTTCTTC
CDR3 protein: CAISEQLAVNNEQFF

V gene: TRBV3-1/TRBV3-2
J gene: TRBJ1-6
D gene: NA
clone size: NA
CDR3 DNA: TGTGCCAGCAGCCAAGTTACCTCACCCCTCCACTTT
CDR3 protein: CASSQVTSPLHF